This TCR beta chain was captured in a study of identical twins. General study results and limits: The analysis was cross-sectional rather than longitudinal within donors. Cord blood's abundant beta clonotypes had fewer insertions, unlike memory repertoires. Twins shared beta out-of-frame sequences in excess, but this excess was weaker.

V lost 11 bases and J lost 3, with 8 bases in between. CDR1 and CDR2 from the germline V gene are SEHNR and FQNEAQ (reference sequence). This CDR3 has 11 amino acids. A universal primer site came from template switching; cDNA carried unique molecular identifiers. MiXCR, applied by TCRdb to the 5' RACE reads, yields one record per CDR3 protein. Among 130,000 to 150,000 distinct CDR3 sequences, approximately 4% were seen once, and the ten largest hold 8% to 8.5%. This clonotype was found many times. As yet, its antigen is unknown. This TCR was recovered from a man aged 18-30 years in good health. The gene calls are TRBV7-9 and TRBJ2-1, with unresolved D. The sample taken for sequencing was memory T cells sorted from blood. CDR3 in amino acids: CASRDYNEQFF. The CDR3 coding sequence is TGTGCCTCCAGAGACTACAATGAGCAGTTCTTC. The full variable domain, its missing parts supplied by reference TRBV7-9 and TRBJ2-1, is DTGVSQNPRHKITKRGQNVTFRCDPISEHNRLYWYRQTLGQGPEFLTYFQNEAQLEKSRLLSDRFSAERPKGSFSTLEIQRTEQGDSAMYLCASRDYNEQFFGPGTRLTVL.